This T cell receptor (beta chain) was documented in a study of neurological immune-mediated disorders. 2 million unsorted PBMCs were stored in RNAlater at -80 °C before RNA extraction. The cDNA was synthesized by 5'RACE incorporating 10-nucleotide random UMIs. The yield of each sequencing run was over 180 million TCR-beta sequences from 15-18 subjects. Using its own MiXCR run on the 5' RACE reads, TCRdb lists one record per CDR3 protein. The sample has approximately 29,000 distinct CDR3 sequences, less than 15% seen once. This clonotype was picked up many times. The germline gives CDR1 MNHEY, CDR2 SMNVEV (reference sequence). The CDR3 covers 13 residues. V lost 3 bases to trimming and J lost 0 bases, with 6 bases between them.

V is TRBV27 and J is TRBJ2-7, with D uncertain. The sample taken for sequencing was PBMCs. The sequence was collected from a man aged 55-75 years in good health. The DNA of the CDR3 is TGTGCCAGCAGTTTCCATGCCTCCTACGAGCAGTACTTC. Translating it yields CASSFHASYEQYF.